This entry lists 13 T cell receptor beta chains sequenced from one sample in a study of T cell responses to AZD1222 COVID-19 vaccine. The assay was immunoSEQ multiplex PCR, and TCRdb's table has in-frame clones only and misses some. The sample contains some 150,000 clones, around 90% of which appear only once. The sample was peripheral blood, taken 28 days after the second AZD1222 dose. Source of these receptors: an adult who received the AZD1222 COVID-19 vaccine.

This chain uses TRBV4-1 with TRBJ2-1, with 8 bases fitting TRBD2. There are 15 residues in the CDR3. The trim removed 2 bases at V and 5 bases at J, leaving 5 bases unmatched. Germline-derived CDR1 and CDR2 are MGHRA and YSYEKL. The CDR3 spells CASSQTSGSHNEQFF. As DNA, the CDR3 is TGCGCCAGCAGCCAAACCAGCGGGAGCCACAATGAGCAGTTCTTC.

The genes are TRBV18 and TRBJ1-1; 8 bases line up with TRBD1. With V trimmed by 3 bases and J by 0 bases, 3 bases remained unmatched. Germline V gene data show CDR1 as KGHSH and CDR2 as LQKENI. The length of the CDR3 is 15 residues. The CDR3 loop reads CASSPDRAMNTEAFF. CDR3 sequence (DNA): TGTGCCAGCTCACCGGACAGGGCAATGAACACTGAAGCTTTCTTT.

The rearrangement joins TRBV11-2 to TRBJ1-2; 11 bases agree with TRBD1. Losses at the gene ends were 4 bases for V and 6 bases for J; bases not matched to a gene: 4. This CDR3 is built from 14 residues. Germline CDR1 SGHAT, CDR2 FQNNGV. Written as DNA, the CDR3 is TGTGCCAGCAGCTCCGGACAGGGGGCAGATGGCTACACCTTC. This encodes CASSSGQGADGYTF. Full variable domain (missing parts from reference TRBV11-2 and TRBJ1-2): EAGVAQSPRYKIIEKRQSVAFWCNPISGHATLYWYQQILGQGPKLLIQFQNNGVVDDSQLPKDRFSAERLKGVDSTLKIQPAKLEDSAVYLCASSSGQGADGYTFGSGTRLTVV.

This sequence joins TRBV10-3 and TRBJ1-6, with D perhaps TRBD1 (6 bases). Trimming took off 8 bases at V and 8 bases at J, with 19 bases between the two ends. The CDR3 length is 15 residues. Germline V gives CDR1 ENHRY, CDR2 SYGVKD. For the CDR3, the DNA is TGTGCCATCTCACTGAGGGACACATCGGATTCACCCCTCCACTTT. It is translated as CAISLRDTSDSPLHF.

The chain combines TRBV6-5 with TRBJ1-1; 7 bases are a match to TRBD1. This CDR3 comprises 15 residues. Per the germline V gene, CDR1 is MNHEY and CDR2 is SVGAGI. With 0 bases clipped from V and 4 bases from J, the junction kept 5 bases outside the gene matches. The chain's CDR3 is CASSYSMSGGTEAFF. The CDR3 nucleotides read TGTGCCAGCAGTTACTCAATGTCAGGGGGCACTGAAGCTTTCTTT.

The chain links TRBV15 to TRBJ1-2; weak D call: TRBD1 (6 bases). Looked up from germline, CDR1 is LNHNV and CDR2 is YYDKDF (reference sequence). The V and J ends lost 6 bases and 6 bases respectively, with 20 bases between them. CDR3 length: 15 residues. The CDR3 nucleotides are TGTGCCACCAGGGATAAGACAGGCACCAGAAATGGCTACACCTTC. Its translation is CATRDKTGTRNGYTF.

The chain uses TRBV13 and TRBJ2-3; 12 nucleotides line up with TRBD2. Germline values: CDR1 PRHDT, CDR2 FYEKMQ (reference sequence). CDR3 size: 16 residues. The ends lost 5 bases at V and 3 bases at J; junction bases unmatched: 6. DNA of the CDR3: TGTGCCAGCAGCCCGACTAGCGGGAGTCGGACAGATACGCAGTATTTT. It is translated as CASSPTSGSRTDTQYF.

The gene calls are TRBV4-1 and TRBJ1-3; D remains unclear. Trimming took off 3 bases at V and 0 bases at J, with 12 bases between the two ends. This CDR3 has 16 amino acids. CDR1 MGHRA and CDR2 YSYEKL come from the germline V gene. The CDR3 here is CASSHGPGSSGNTIYF. DNA of the CDR3: TGCGCCAGCAGCCATGGCCCCGGCAGCTCTGGAAACACCATATATTTT.

The chain uses TRBV5-4 and TRBJ1-2; 8 bases are a match to TRBD1. This CDR3 region has 13 residues. Per the germline V gene, CDR1 is SGHNT and CDR2 is YYREEE (reference sequence). V shed 4 bases, J shed 5 bases, and the junction held 4 bases outside the gene matches. The CDR3 DNA is TGTGCCAGCAGCCAGGGACAGGTGTATGGCTACACCTTC. It specifies CASSQGQVYGYTF.

The genes are TRBV12-5 and TRBJ2-7; TRBD1 matches 11 bases. The length of the CDR3 is 15 residues. V shed 10 bases and J 4 bases; nucleotides not matched to a gene: 12. Germline V lookup: CDR1 LGHNT, CDR2 FRNRAP. The DNA of the CDR3 is TGTGCTACTTCGCCGGACGGGGACAGGGGGTACGAGCAGTACTTC. It specifies CATSPDGDRGYEQYF.

The rearrangement links TRBV2 to TRBJ2-1, with D perhaps matching TRBD1 (5 bases). The CDR3 has 15 residues. V lost 7 bases and J lost 4, with 17 bases in between. CDR1 SNHLY and CDR2 FYNNEI come from the germline V gene. The CDR3 coding sequence is TGTGCCAGCATGGGGCCGACCTCCGGATACAATGAGCAGTTCTTC. Its protein product is CASMGPTSGYNEQFF.

This chain connects TRBV5-1 to TRBJ2-1; TRBD2 might be the D (7 bases). Germline assignment: CDR1 SGHRS and CDR2 YFSETQ. This CDR3 contains 14 residues. Between the trimmed V and J ends, which lost 5 bases and 9 bases, there was a span of 18 bases. The DNA for the CDR3 is TGCGCCAGCAGTGATTCGGGGGGCCGAGGTGAGCAGTTCTTC. Its translation: CASSDSGGRGEQFF.

This chain uses TRBV5-1 with TRBJ1-2; TRBD1 might be the D (6 bases). Looked up from germline, CDR1 is SGHRS and CDR2 is YFSETQ. Trimming stripped 4 bases from V and 6 bases from J, with 16 bases between. The CDR3 contains 14 residues. Here the CDR3 reads CASSLGDKGDGYTF. CDR3 DNA sequence: TGCGCCAGCAGCCTCGGGGACAAGGGCGATGGCTACACCTTC.